This T cell receptor beta chain was sequenced during a study of vaccination and CD4 T cells after COVID-19. Researchers used the Oncomine TCR Beta short-read assay to sequence DNA from cultured CD4+ T cells. One entry per CDR3 protein results from TCRdb running MiXCR on the PCR reads. The data contain around 12,000 distinct CDR3 sequences, 55% to 60% of them singletons. Treatment noted: approximately nine-day PBMC culture with coronavirus spike peptide pools or control peptides (ViraFEST assay). Turning to this clonotype: The antigen is not known.

The length of the CDR3 is 12 residues. Germline V gene lookup returns CDR1 SGHVS and CDR2 FQNEAQ. Trimming removed 6 bases from V and 5 bases from J, with 10 bases in between. The material sequenced was CD4+ T cells from blood, cultured in vitro. The receptor was isolated from a human donor who had recovered from COVID-19. The V gene is TRBV7-8, the J gene TRBJ1-2; a possible D gene is TRBD1 (6 bases). CDR3 DNA: TGTGCCAGCAGTGAGGACAGTTATGGCTACACCTTC. Its translation: CASSEDSYGYTF.